This record concerns one T cell receptor beta chain sequence. It lacks a known antigen. It has no much larger one-base neighbor in the sample; base qualities were not kept. This sample was taken from a study of cytomegalovirus exposure and HLA in healthy donors (dated by TCRdb to 2016 to 2017). Regarding the research as a whole: In an earlier analysis of several hundred of the donors, 276 Gb of sequence data and just under 120 million unique TCR beta sequences from 150 million to 200 million T cells were reported. An early release that covered fewer than 750 HLA-typed donors contained around 300 gigabases of sequencing data and 70 million to 100 million unique TCR sequences. Among the roughly 400 genotyped donors, around 81% belonged to the genetic ancestry cluster associated with self-reported Caucasian donors. The aim of the study was to test whether cataloging public T cell receptors could identify signatures of past pathogen exposure. Using immunosequencing, the study profiled T cell repertoires from 666 subjects and related those repertoires to cytomegalovirus serostatus. Along with the 666-subject first cohort, a separate validation cohort of over a hundred different subjects was used. High-throughput TCR immunosequencing, statistical association of individual TCRs with disease status, and machine learning were combined to predict cytomegalovirus infection status. A later analysis re-analyzed previously published TCR beta repertoires from approximately 700 donors and added high-resolution HLA genotyping to study TCR occurrence patterns. In the later analysis, no new phenotypic data were used to find candidate immune exposures; instead, reliance was placed on TCR beta sequences and their occurrence across donors. An earlier analysis of approximately 640 of the donors applied high-throughput TCR beta sequencing to assess whether each TCR beta V gene segment acted as functional or pseudogenic. Donor age, sex, ethnicity and CMV serostatus were compiled together with the repertoire data. In a later genetic analysis, genome-wide SNP genotypes for about three fifths of the 666 donors were used, and that subset was treated as a discovery cohort. All discovery cohort repertoires had been generated on a single sequencing platform. HLA typing included class I and class II loci at four-digit resolution. Typing coverage varied by locus: roughly 629-630 donors for A, B, C, DRB1 and DQB1; 500 to 550 for DQA1; around 570 for DPA1; under 490 for DPB1. Roughly five DR-DQ haplotypes were handled as single units for association and clustering, since linkage in the cohort was strong. Among about 390 genotyped donors of the cohort, an average of 235,054 unique TCR beta nucleotide sequences were sequenced per donor, roughly 18% of them non-productive.

What the study reported, not specific to this receptor: Some IMGT-functional V segments, including TRBV6-2 and TRBV6-3, could not be told apart with the 87-base-pair reads, so those segments were excluded. Several of the top co-occurrence clusters appeared to be linked to parvovirus B19, influenza, CMV and Epstein-Barr virus, according to a later analysis. In a later genetic analysis, a missense DCLRE1C variant was associated with V-gene and J-gene trimming of TCR beta chains, and the association was replicated in an independent cohort. Immune exposure information for the cohort was limited to CMV serostatus. According to a later genetic analysis, donors in an Asian-associated ancestry cluster had fewer N-insertions in productive TCRs than the roughly 670-donor mean. A further reported finding was that TCR beta sequences accurately predicted the HLA-A and HLA-B alleles for most subjects in the first cohort. A later analysis found that TCR association rates varied across HLA loci, with DRB1 alleles showing the most associated TCRs and HLA-C alleles the fewest. In an earlier analysis of roughly 560 of the donors, most TCR beta V segments were observed in productive rearrangements about 90% or about 30% of the time, broadly matching IMGT annotations. At a false discovery rate of 0.05, a later analysis linked under 20,000 TCR beta sequences to specific HLA alleles. A few of the identified cytomegalovirus-associated TCR beta chains were confirmed in vitro to be specific for cytomegalovirus antigens. Because HLA typing was unavailable for some donors at each locus, only the typed subset was used in association tests. The authors suggested that the approach could potentially be extended to other disease states and immunological phenotypes. Assigning TCR associations to individual alleles was difficult when HLA alleles, especially DR and DQ, strongly co-occurred. In the study, around 160 TCR beta chains were listed as associated with cytomegalovirus. Because counts were too low, roughly 17 rarely observed V segments, including chromosome 9 orphons, were left out of the earlier analysis of 587 of the donors. Linkage disequilibrium might explain the correlated functional status among segregating V segments, but an unknown experimental factor could not be ruled out. The classifier was reported to diagnose cytomegalovirus status with high specificity and sensitivity in both the original and validation cohorts. In a later analysis, HLA-associated TCR beta chains showed more clonal expansion and lower generation probabilities than non-associated chains that were equally common. According to a later analysis, most CMV-associated TCR beta chains appeared to be HLA-restricted, and the HLA associations seemed to be driven largely by CMV exposure. While some public TCRs were present in many individuals, most TCR sequences turned up only very rarely across donors. Sequencing depth was assumed to be roughly uniform across donors in the presence/absence analyses, though that assumption may not hold. A group of highly shared sequence variants was considered likely to be a technical artifact of the sequencing pipeline. This cohort had only TCR beta chains sequenced, and the lack of alpha or paired-chain data limited which features could be detected.

The cohort was made up of approximately 670 healthy bone marrow donors. Cohort members were all nominally healthy when sampled, although unrecorded immune exposures were likely present. The donor was CMV seropositive and was included in the group of 250 to 350 seropositive cohort members. A peripheral blood sample was provided by each donor, and peripheral blood mononuclear cells were used for TCR beta sequencing. Genomic DNA extraction from the blood cell samples was performed with the Qiagen DNeasy Blood Extraction Kit. The CDR3 numbers 16 residues from cysteine through phenylalanine. This entry keeps only the CDR3 DNA: 48 bases, framed from base 1. Per the germline V gene (reference sequence), GTSNPN is the CDR1 and SVGIG is the CDR2. V loses 0 bases of germline sequence and J loses 0 bases, and the interval between the two ends is 11 bases. Library preparation was by the immunoSEQ multiplex PCR assay. For the multiplex PCR, a mixture combining 60 forward primers for TCR Vbeta segments and 13 reverse primers for TCR Jbeta segments was used. A multiplex PCR assay on genomic DNA amplified the CDR3 region of rearranged TCR beta genes. The Illumina HiSeq System was used to sequence the amplified TCR beta libraries as 87-base-pair reads. The paper's data handling went like this. A later analysis counted tens of millions of unique TCR beta chains across the 666 repertoires, and around 9.9 million of these chains were shared by at least two donors. A nearest-neighbor algorithm error-corrected the raw reads and collapsed the reads into unique sequences, merging closely related sequences to remove PCR and sequencing errors. V, D and J gene segments were assigned by aligning CDR3 sequences to IMGT reference sequences. For a sequence to be retained, a match of at least six nucleotides was required to both a V gene segment and a J gene segment. Rearrangements were called productive when the CDR3 lacked stop codons and stayed in frame with V and J; all others were non-productive. CDR3 was defined by IMGT convention, running from the second conserved V-encoded cysteine to the conserved J-encoded phenylalanine. Sequences without an unambiguous match to a single V gene segment were excluded from the earlier analysis of several hundred of the donors. An earlier analysis of about 600 of the donors called V segments functional above 56.7% productive rearrangements and segregating when the between-donor standard deviation exceeded 5%. A statistical classification framework was developed to diagnose cytomegalovirus status using the catalog of TCR beta chain sequences. In a later analysis, V and J genes were assigned by comparing TCR nucleotide sequences against IMGT/GENE-DB human TR gene sequences. A later analysis assigned CDR3 sequences and most-parsimonious VDJ recombination scenarios with the TCRdist pipeline. In a later analysis, every TCR beta chain was defined by the combination of its CDR3 amino acid sequence and its V-gene family, and reads without a unique V-gene family were dropped. A later analysis removed 550 to 650 highly shared, low-generation-probability nucleotide sequences to deal with suspected cross-contamination and a sequencing artifact. A later analysis calculated a clonal expansion index for each public chain from normalized within-repertoire ranks of inferred template counts. In a later analysis, generation probabilities were computed with a VDJ recombination model fitted to out-of-frame rearrangements, and the resulting probabilities were checked against IGoR. Hypergeometric tests were used in a later analysis to score TCR-TCR, TCR-HLA and TCR-CMV co-occurrence, with a repertoire-size bias correction applied to the TCR pairs. In a later analysis, false discovery rates were estimated by permuting HLA or CMV assignments 20 times. In a later analysis, co-occurring TCRs were grouped using DBSCAN, and TCRdist sequence similarity was added for clustering within HLA-allele-positive subsets. Co-occurrence clustering excluded repertoires with fewer than 30,000 or more than 120,000 public chains, plus five with anomalous nucleotide sharing. TCRdb took this table from immuneACCESS and kept in-frame rearrangements with V and J called. Such tables lack part of the clones; where checked against another copy, unresolved V genes explain under half of the gap, and the rest is unexplained. D and trimming were read from the DNA, whereas the V and J calls and clone size are those reported in that table. The sample table holds 150,000 to 200,000 clones, of which more than 80% were seen once. Roughly 4.4% of the sample is taken by the ten largest.

This TCR was recovered from a woman in her late teens or twenties in good health and CMV-seropositive. The chain links TRBV30 with TRBJ2-2; TRBD1 could be the D gene, as 6 bases match. The sample comprised PBMCs. The CDR3 loop reads CAWSVQGYTNTGELFF. In nucleotide form, the sequence is TGTGCCTGGAGTGTACAGGGATATACGAACACCGGGGAGCTGTTTTTT.